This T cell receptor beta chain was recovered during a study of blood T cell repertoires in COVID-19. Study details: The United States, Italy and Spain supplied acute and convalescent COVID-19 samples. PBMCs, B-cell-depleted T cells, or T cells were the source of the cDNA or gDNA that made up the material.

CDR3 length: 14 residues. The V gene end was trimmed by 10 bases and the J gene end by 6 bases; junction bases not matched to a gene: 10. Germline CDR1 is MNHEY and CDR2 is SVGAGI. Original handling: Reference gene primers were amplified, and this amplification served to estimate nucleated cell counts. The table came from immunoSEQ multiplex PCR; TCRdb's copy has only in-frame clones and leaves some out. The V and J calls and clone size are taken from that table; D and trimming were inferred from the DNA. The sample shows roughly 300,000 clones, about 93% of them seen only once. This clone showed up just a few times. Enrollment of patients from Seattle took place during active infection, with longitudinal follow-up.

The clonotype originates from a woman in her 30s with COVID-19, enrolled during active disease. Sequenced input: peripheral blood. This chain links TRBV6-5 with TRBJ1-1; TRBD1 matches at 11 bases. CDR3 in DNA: TGTGCCACTACCGGACAGGGGGCGTTATCTGAAGCTTTCTTT. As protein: CATTGQGALSEAFF.